This T cell receptor beta chain was captured in a study of T cell changes during pregnancy in multiple sclerosis. The CDR3 extends over 16 amino acids. Germline assignment: CDR1 SEHNR and CDR2 FQNEAQ (reference sequence). V was cut by 0 bases and J by 2 bases, with 12 bases left in between. The data were produced by immunoSEQ multiplex PCR, yet TCRdb's version contains in-frame clones alone and is incomplete. This sample yields about 92,000 clones, of which 90% to 95% are seen a single time; roughly 2.4% belongs to the top ten. V gene TRBV7-9 combines with J gene TRBJ2-3; D may be TRBD1 (6 bases). Material: peripheral blood, obtained in the third trimester of pregnancy. The receptor comes from a female donor with multiple sclerosis, enrolled in a pregnancy study. The CDR3 protein is CASSLAQGRNTDTQYF. CDR3 nucleotide sequence: TGTGCCAGCAGCTTAGCCCAGGGGCGTAACACAGATACGCAGTATTTT.